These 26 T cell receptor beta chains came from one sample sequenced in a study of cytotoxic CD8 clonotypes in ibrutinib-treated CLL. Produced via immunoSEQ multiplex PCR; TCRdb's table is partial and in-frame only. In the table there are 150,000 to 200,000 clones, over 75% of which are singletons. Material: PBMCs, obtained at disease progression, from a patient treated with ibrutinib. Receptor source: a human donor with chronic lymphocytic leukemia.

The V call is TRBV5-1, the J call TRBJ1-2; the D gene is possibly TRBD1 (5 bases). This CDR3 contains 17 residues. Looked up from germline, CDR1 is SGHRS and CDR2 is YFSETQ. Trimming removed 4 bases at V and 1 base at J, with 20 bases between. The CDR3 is CASSLGPQGLGNYGYTF. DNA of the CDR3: TGCGCCAGCAGCCTGGGTCCCCAGGGACTCGGTAACTATGGCTACACCTTC.

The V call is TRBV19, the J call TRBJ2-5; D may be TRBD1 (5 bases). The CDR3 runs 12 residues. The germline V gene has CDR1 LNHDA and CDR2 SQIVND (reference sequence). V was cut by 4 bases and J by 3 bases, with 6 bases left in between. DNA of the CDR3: TGTGCCAGTAGTAGCAGGGAAGAGACCCAGTACTTC. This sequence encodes CASSSREETQYF.

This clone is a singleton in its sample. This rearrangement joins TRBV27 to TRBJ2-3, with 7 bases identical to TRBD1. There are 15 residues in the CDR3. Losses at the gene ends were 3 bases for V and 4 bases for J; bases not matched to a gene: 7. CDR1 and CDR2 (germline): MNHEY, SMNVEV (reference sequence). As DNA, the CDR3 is TGTGCCAGCAGTTTTCAGGGACAGTCCCCAGATACGCAGTATTTT. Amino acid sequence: CASSFQGQSPDTQYF.

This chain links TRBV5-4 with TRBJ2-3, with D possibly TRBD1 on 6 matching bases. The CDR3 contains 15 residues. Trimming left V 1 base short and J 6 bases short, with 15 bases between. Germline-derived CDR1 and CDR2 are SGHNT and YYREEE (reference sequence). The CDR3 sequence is CASSLTGTPRDTQYF. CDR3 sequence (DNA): TGTGCCAGCAGCTTGACGGGGACACCCAGGGATACGCAGTATTTT. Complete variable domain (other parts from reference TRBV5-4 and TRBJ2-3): ETGVTQSPTHLIKTRGQQVTLRCSSQSGHNTVSWYQQALGQGPQFIFQYYREEENGRGNFPPRFSGLQFPNYSSELNVNALELDDSALYLCASSLTGTPRDTQYFGPGTRLTVL.

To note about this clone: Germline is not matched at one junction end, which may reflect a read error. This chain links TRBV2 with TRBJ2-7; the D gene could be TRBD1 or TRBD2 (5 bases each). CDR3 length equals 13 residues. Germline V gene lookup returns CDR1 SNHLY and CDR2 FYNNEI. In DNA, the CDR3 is TGTGCCAGTAGCAGTGAGGGGACGGCCTTAAGGCACTTC. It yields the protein CASSSEGTALRHF.

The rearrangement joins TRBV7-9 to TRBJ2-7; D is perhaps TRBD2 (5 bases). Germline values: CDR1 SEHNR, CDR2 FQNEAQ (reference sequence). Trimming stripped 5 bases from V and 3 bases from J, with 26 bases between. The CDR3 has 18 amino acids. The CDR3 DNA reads TGTGCCAGCAGCGCCCTTGAGGAGGCGGCGGTTTGGGGCTACGAGCAGTACTTC. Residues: CASSALEEAAVWGYEQYF.

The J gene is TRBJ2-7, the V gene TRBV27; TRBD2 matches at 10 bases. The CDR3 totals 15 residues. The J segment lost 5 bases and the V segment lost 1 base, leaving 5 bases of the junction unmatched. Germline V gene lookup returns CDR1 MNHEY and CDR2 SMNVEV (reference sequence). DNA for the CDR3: TGTGCCAGCAGTTTATTGGCTAGCGGGAGCCACGAGCAGTACTTC. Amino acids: CASSLLASGSHEQYF.

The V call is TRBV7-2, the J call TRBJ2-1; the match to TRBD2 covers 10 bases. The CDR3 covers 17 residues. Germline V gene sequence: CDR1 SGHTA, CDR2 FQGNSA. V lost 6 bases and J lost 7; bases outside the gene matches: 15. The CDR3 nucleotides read TGTGCCAGCAGTCCATCTAGCGGGAGCGGGGCACGGAATGAGCAGTTCTTC. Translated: CASSPSSGSGARNEQFF.

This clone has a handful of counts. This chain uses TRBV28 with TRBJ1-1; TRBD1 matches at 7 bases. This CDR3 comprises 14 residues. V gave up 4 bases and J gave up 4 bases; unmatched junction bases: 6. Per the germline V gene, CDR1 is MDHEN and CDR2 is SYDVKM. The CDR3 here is CASSSTGAGTEAFF. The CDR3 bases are TGTGCCAGCAGTTCAACAGGGGCTGGCACTGAAGCTTTCTTT.

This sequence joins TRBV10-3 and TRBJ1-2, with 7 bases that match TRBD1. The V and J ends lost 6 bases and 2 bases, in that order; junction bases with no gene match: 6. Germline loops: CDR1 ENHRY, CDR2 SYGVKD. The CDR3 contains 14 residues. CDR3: CAIRTGRTNYGYTF. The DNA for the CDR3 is TGTGCCATCAGGACAGGGAGGACAAACTATGGCTACACCTTC.

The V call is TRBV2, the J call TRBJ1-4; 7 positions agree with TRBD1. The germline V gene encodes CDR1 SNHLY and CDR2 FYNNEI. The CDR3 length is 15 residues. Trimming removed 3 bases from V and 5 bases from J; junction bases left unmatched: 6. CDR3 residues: CASSDEGGGNEKLFF. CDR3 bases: TGTGCCAGCAGTGATGAAGGGGGCGGGAATGAAAAACTGTTTTTT. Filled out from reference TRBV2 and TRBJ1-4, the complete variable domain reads EPEVTQTPSHQVTQMGQEVILRCVPISNHLYFYWYRQILGQKVEFLVSFYNNEISEKSEIFDDQFSVERPDGSNFTLKIRSTKLEDSAMYFCASSDEGGGNEKLFFGSGTQLSVL.

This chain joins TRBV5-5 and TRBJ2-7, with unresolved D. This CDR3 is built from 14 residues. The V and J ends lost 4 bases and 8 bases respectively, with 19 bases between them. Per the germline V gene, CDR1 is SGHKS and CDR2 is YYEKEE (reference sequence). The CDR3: CASSPGPSPIQQYF. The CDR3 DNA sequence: TGTGCCAGCAGCCCGGGTCCCTCTCCAATCCAGCAGTACTTC.

CDR3 sequence: CASSNADYGYTF. The CDR3 DNA sequence: TGTGCCAGTAGCAATGCCGACTATGGCTACACCTTC. This chain connects TRBV19 to TRBJ1-2; no clear D. Trimming took 6 bases from V and 3 from J, leaving 8 bases between them. The CDR3 extends over 12 amino acids. Germline-derived CDR1 and CDR2 are LNHDA and SQIVND (reference sequence).

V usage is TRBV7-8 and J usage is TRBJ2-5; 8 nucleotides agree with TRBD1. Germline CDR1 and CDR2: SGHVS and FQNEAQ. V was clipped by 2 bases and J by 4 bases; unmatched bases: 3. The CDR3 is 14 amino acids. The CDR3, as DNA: TGTGCCAGCAGCTTAAGTACAGGGGGAGAGACCCAGTACTTC. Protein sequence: CASSLSTGGETQYF.

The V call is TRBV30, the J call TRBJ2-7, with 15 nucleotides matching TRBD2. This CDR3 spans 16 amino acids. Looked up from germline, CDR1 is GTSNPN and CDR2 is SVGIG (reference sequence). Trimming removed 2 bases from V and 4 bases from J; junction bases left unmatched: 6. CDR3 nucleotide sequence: TGTGCCTGGAGTTCCGGACTAGCGGGAGGGCTTTACGAGCAGTACTTC. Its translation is CAWSSGLAGGLYEQYF.

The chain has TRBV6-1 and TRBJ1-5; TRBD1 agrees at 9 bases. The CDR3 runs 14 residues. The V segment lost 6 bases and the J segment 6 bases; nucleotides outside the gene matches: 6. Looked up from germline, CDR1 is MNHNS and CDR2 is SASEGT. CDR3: CASRDGTGLQPQHF. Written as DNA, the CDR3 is TGTGCCAGCAGGGACGGGACAGGGCTTCAGCCCCAGCATTTT.

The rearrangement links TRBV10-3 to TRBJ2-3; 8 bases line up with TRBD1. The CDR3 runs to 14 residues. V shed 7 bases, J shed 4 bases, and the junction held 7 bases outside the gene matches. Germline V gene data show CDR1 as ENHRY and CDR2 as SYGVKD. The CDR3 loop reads CAIKGQGAADTQYF. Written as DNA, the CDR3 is TGTGCCATCAAGGGGCAGGGGGCTGCAGATACGCAGTATTTT.

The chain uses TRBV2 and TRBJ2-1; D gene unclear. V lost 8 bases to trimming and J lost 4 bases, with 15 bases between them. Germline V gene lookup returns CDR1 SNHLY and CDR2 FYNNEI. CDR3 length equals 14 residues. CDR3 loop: CASASSAVYNEQFF. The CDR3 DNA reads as TGTGCCAGCGCGTCTTCAGCCGTTTACAATGAGCAGTTCTTC.

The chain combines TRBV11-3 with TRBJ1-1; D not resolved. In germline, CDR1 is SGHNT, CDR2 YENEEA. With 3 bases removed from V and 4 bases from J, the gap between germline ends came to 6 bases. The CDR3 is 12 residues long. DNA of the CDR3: TGTGCCAGCAGCTTTATGCGCACTGAAGCTTTCTTT. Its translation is CASSFMRTEAFF.

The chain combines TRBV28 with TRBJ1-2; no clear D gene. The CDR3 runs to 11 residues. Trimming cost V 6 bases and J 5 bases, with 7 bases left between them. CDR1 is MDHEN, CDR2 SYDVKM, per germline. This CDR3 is CASSQRYGYTF. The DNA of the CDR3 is TGTGCCAGCAGCCAGCGTTATGGCTACACCTTC.

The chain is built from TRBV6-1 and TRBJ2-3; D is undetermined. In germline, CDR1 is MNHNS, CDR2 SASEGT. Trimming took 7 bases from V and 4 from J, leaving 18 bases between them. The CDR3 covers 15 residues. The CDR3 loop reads CASTKEPAMPDTQYF. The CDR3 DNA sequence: TGTGCCAGCACCAAGGAACCGGCGATGCCAGATACGCAGTATTTT.

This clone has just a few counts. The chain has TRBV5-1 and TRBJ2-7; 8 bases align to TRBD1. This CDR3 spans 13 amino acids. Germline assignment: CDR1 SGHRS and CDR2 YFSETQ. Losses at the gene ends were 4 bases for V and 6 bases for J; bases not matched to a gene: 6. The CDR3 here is CASSPGQGLEQYF. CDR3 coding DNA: TGCGCCAGCAGCCCAGGACAGGGCCTCGAGCAGTACTTC.

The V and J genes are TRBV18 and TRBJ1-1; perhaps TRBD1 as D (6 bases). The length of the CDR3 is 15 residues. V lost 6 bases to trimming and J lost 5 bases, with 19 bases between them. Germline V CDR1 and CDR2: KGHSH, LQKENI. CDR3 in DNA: TGTGCCAGCTCCCCAAAGGGGGGCGCGTATACTGAAGCTTTCTTT. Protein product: CASSPKGGAYTEAFF.

CDR3 residues: CASSLYGPYEQYF. The DNA of the CDR3 is TGTGCCAGCAGCCTTTACGGTCCTTACGAGCAGTACTTC. The J gene is TRBJ2-7, the V gene TRBV5-4; D gene uncertain. Germline CDR1 and CDR2: SGHNT and YYREEE (reference sequence). The CDR3 covers 13 residues. Trimming shortened V by 4 bases and J by 4 bases, and 12 bases separated the two germline ends.

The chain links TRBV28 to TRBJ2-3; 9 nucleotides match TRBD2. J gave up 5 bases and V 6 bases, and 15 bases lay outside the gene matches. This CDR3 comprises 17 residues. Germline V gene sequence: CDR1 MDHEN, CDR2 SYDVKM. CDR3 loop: CASRTSGPEWGIDTQYF. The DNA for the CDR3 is TGTGCCAGCAGAACTAGCGGGCCCGAATGGGGCATAGATACGCAGTATTTT.

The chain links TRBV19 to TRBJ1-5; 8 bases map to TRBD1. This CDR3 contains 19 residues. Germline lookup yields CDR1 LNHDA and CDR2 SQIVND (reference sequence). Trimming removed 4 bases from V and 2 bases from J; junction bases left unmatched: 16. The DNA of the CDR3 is TGTGCCAGTAGTAGATTAGCAGGGGGCGGCCTAGTCGGCAATCAGCCCCAGCATTTT. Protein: CASSRLAGGGLVGNQPQHF.